This passage covers 28 T cell receptor beta chains from one sample sequenced in a study of cytomegalovirus exposure and HLA in healthy donors. Assay used: immunoSEQ multiplex PCR; TCRdb lists only in-frame clones, some missing. The sample includes about 160,000 clones, 65% to 90% of them seen just once. What was sequenced was PBMCs. The receptors come from a woman under 30 in good health and CMV-seronegative.

The chain carries TRBV7-2 and TRBJ2-7, with 7 bases matching TRBD1. The trim removed 5 bases at V and 6 bases at J, leaving 7 bases unmatched. Germline V gene data show CDR1 as SGHTA and CDR2 as FQGNSA. This CDR3 comprises 13 residues. This chain's CDR3 is CASSPQGFGEQYF. CDR3 DNA sequence: TGTGCCAGCAGCCCACAGGGGTTTGGCGAGCAGTACTTC.

This clone was observed once. The chain carries TRBV5-5 and TRBJ1-1; D remains ambiguous. Germline V gives CDR1 SGHKS, CDR2 YYEKEE (reference sequence). Trimming removed 4 bases from V and 0 bases from J, with 10 bases in between. The CDR3 is 14 amino acids. For the CDR3, the DNA is TGTGCCAGCAGCCCCCCGGGAATGAACACTGAAGCTTTCTTT. Translated: CASSPPGMNTEAFF.

The gene calls are TRBV18 and TRBJ1-1, with D possibly TRBD1 on 6 matching bases. V was cut by 2 bases and J by 4 bases, with 17 bases left in between. The CDR3 length is 16 residues. Germline lookup yields CDR1 KGHSH and CDR2 LQKENI. The chain's CDR3 is CASSPAQLRGGTEAFF. CDR3 nucleotide sequence: TGTGCCAGCTCACCAGCCCAACTTAGAGGGGGCACTGAAGCTTTCTTT.

V and J are TRBV18 and TRBJ2-7; D might be TRBD1 (6 bases). Germline CDR1 and CDR2: KGHSH and LQKENI. Between the trimmed V and J ends, which lost 6 bases and 0 bases, there was a span of 15 bases. The CDR3 has 15 amino acids. The CDR3 DNA reads TGTGCCAGCTCTACCTCCAGGGGAGTCTCCTACGAGCAGTACTTC. Translation gives CASSTSRGVSYEQYF.

As for this clone: The same CDR3 arises from other DNA sequences in this sample as well. DNA of the CDR3: TGCGCCAGCACTCCCGGGGGGGGTGGCGGGGAGCTGTTTTTT. Translation: CASTPGGGGGELFF. The V and J genes are TRBV4-1 and TRBJ2-2; 8 bases match TRBD2. Trimming at V came to 7 bases and at J to 7 bases, leaving 8 bases not matched to a gene. The CDR3 consists of 14 residues. CDR1 and CDR2 from the germline V gene are MGHRA and YSYEKL.

In DNA, the CDR3 is TGTGCCAGCAGCTTGAGGGGGTTAGTCCTCGAGCAGTACTTC. Translated: CASSLRGLVLEQYF. V and J are TRBV5-4 and TRBJ2-7; D possibly corresponds to TRBD1 (6 bases). The length of the CDR3 is 14 residues. Germline V CDR1 and CDR2: SGHNT, YYREEE (reference sequence). Trimming left V 1 base short and J 6 bases short, with 14 bases between.

The rearrangement uses TRBV29-1 and TRBJ1-6, with 9 bases fitting TRBD1. This CDR3 is built from 15 residues. Per the germline V gene, CDR1 is SQVTM and CDR2 is ANQGSEA. The J segment lost 3 bases and the V segment lost 7 bases, leaving 7 bases of the junction unmatched. For the CDR3, the DNA is TGCAGCGCTCGGACAGGGGAAGACTATAATTCACCCCTCCACTTT. As protein: CSARTGEDYNSPLHF.

This chain joins TRBV25-1 and TRBJ2-3, with 8 bases aligning to TRBD2. V was clipped by 1 base and J by 6 bases; unmatched bases: 9. The CDR3 has 16 amino acids. Germline V CDR1 and CDR2: MGHDK, SYGVNS. CDR3 nucleotide sequence: TGTGCCAGCAGTGAATGGGGTGGCGGGACTAGGGATACGCAGTATTTT. Translated: CASSEWGGGTRDTQYF. Complete variable domain (other parts from reference TRBV25-1 and TRBJ2-3): EADIYQTPRYLVIGTGKKITLECSQTMGHDKMYWYQQDPGMELHLIHYSYGVNSTEKGDLSSESTVSRIRTEHFPLTLESARPSHTSQYLCASSEWGGGTRDTQYFGPGTRLTVL.

The chain joins TRBV7-6 to TRBJ1-2, with 7 bases that match TRBD1. The length of the CDR3 is 15 residues. Unmatched junction bases numbered 6, after V lost 2 bases and J lost 3 bases. The germline V gene has CDR1 SGHVS and CDR2 FNYEAQ. CDR3 coding DNA: TGTGCCAGCAGCTTAACCGGGACAGCCGACTATGGCTACACCTTC. Translating it yields CASSLTGTADYGYTF.

The J gene is TRBJ1-1, the V gene TRBV5-6, with a tentative D call TRBD1 (6 bases). The germline V gene has CDR1 SGHDT and CDR2 YYEEEE. Trimming took off 2 bases at V and 2 bases at J, with 19 bases between the two ends. The CDR3 totals 17 residues. The CDR3 is CASSLLHRAGVNTEAFF. Written as DNA, the CDR3 is TGTGCCAGCAGCTTACTCCACCGGGCAGGGGTAAACACTGAAGCTTTCTTT.

V gene TRBV7-9 combines with J gene TRBJ1-3; tentative D call: TRBD1 (5 bases). This CDR3 region has 16 residues. The germline V gene encodes CDR1 SEHNR and CDR2 FQNEAQ (reference sequence). Trimming cost V 7 bases and J 0 bases, with 16 bases left between them. The CDR3 protein is CASTLDRTSSGNTIYF. The CDR3 nucleotides are TGTGCCAGCACCCTGGACCGGACATCCTCTGGAAACACCATATATTTT.

V gene TRBV9 combines with J gene TRBJ1-3; unclear D gene. CDR1 and CDR2 (germline): SGDLS, YYNGEE. The length of the CDR3 is 15 residues. Trimming took 0 bases from V and 4 from J, leaving 11 bases between them. The CDR3 sequence is CASSVEGTAGNTIYF. CDR3 coding DNA: TGTGCCAGCAGCGTAGAAGGTACAGCAGGAAACACCATATATTTT.

The chain carries TRBV7-9 and TRBJ2-7; TRBD1 matches at 10 bases. Losses at the gene ends were 2 bases for V and 5 bases for J; bases not matched to a gene: 12. This CDR3 comprises 17 residues. CDR1 is SEHNR, CDR2 FQNEAQ, per germline (reference sequence). CDR3 bases: TGTGCCAGCAGCTTAATTGGGACAGGGGTCTTCAGCGACGAGCAGTACTTC. Translating gives CASSLIGTGVFSDEQYF.

In nucleotides, the CDR3 is TGTGCCAGCAGCTTAGATATTGGGAGCTCCTACGAGCAGTACTTC. This gives the protein CASSLDIGSSYEQYF. V usage is TRBV7-8 and J usage is TRBJ2-7; D is possibly TRBD2 (5 bases). Looked up from germline, CDR1 is SGHVS and CDR2 is FQNEAQ. The V end was cut by 1 base, the J end by 0 bases, with 10 bases between. This CDR3 contains 15 residues.

The gene calls are TRBV19 and TRBJ2-7; TRBD2 matches 9 bases. The CDR3 covers 13 residues. Losses at the gene ends were 5 bases for V and 6 bases for J; bases not matched to a gene: 5. The germline V gene encodes CDR1 LNHDA and CDR2 SQIVND (reference sequence). The CDR3, as DNA: TGTGCCAGTAGTCGCGGGAGGGCCGCCGAGCAGTACTTC. This encodes CASSRGRAAEQYF.

The chain has TRBV4-2 and TRBJ1-2; 7 positions match TRBD1. With V trimmed by 0 bases and J by 8 bases, 9 bases remained unmatched. CDR3 length: 15 amino acids. Germline lookup yields CDR1 LGHNA and CDR2 YNFKEQ. CDR3 protein: CASSQDQGVPTGYTF. In nucleotides, the CDR3 is TGTGCCAGCAGCCAAGACCAGGGGGTGCCGACGGGCTACACCTTC.

The chain has TRBV4-1 and TRBJ1-5; unclear D gene. CDR1 is MGHRA and CDR2 is YSYEKL in the germline V gene. Trimming left V 0 bases short and J 5 bases short, with 23 bases between. The CDR3 covers 19 residues. The CDR3 protein is CASSQDLIARLHKDQPQHF. The CDR3 region has the DNA TGCGCCAGCAGCCAAGATCTAATAGCAAGACTCCACAAAGATCAGCCCCAGCATTTT.

The V gene is TRBV2, the J gene TRBJ2-3; possible D gene TRBD2, 6 bases. CDR1 is SNHLY, CDR2 FYNNEI, per germline. V lost 8 bases, J lost 3 bases, and 18 bases lay in between. The CDR3 is 15 amino acids. The CDR3 region is CASGAWRGPTDTQYF. Here the CDR3 DNA reads TGTGCCAGCGGCGCATGGCGGGGACCAACAGATACGCAGTATTTT.

This chain uses TRBV6-5 with TRBJ1-2; 8 bases fit TRBD1. V was clipped by 5 bases and J by 5 bases; unmatched bases: 7. CDR1 and CDR2 (germline): MNHEY, SVGAGI. The CDR3 is made up of 14 amino acids. Here the CDR3 reads CASSPGQGRYGYTF. In DNA form, the CDR3 reads TGTGCCAGCAGTCCCGGACAGGGTAGATATGGCTACACCTTC.

V usage is TRBV7-9 and J usage is TRBJ1-2; 7 nucleotides align to TRBD1. The CDR3 runs to 17 residues. J gave up 3 bases and V 7 bases, and 17 bases lay outside the gene matches. Germline lookup yields CDR1 SEHNR and CDR2 FQNEAQ (reference sequence). CDR3 protein: CASTAITAQGRDYGYTF. CDR3 nucleotide sequence: TGTGCCAGCACCGCAATTACCGCACAGGGGAGAGACTATGGCTACACCTTC. The full variable domain, with the rest looked up from reference TRBV7-9 and TRBJ1-2, is DTGVSQNPRHKITKRGQNVTFRCDPISEHNRLYWYRQTLGQGPEFLTYFQNEAQLEKSRLLSDRFSAERPKGSFSTLEIQRTEQGDSAMYLCASTAITAQGRDYGYTFGSGTRLTVV.

This chain joins TRBV19 and TRBJ2-1; 14 bases match TRBD2. Germline V gene data show CDR1 as LNHDA and CDR2 as SQIVND (reference sequence). J lost 11 bases, V lost 5 bases, and 14 bases had no gene match. CDR3 length equals 17 residues. The CDR3 region is CASSVGTSGSFSDQQFF. DNA for the CDR3: TGTGCCAGTAGTGTAGGGACTAGCGGGAGTTTCTCCGATCAGCAGTTCTTC. Variable domain in full (rest from reference TRBV19 and TRBJ2-1): DGGITQSPKYLFRKEGQNVTLSCEQNLNHDAMYWYRQDPGQGLRLIYYSQIVNDFQKGDIAEGYSVSREKKESFPLTVTSAQKNPTAFYLCASSVGTSGSFSDQQFFGPGTRLTVL.

The CDR3 DNA is TGCAGCGTCAGACAGGGGTTACACGGGGAGCTGTTTTTT. Residues: CSVRQGLHGELFF. V and J are TRBV29-1 and TRBJ2-2; 8 bases agree with TRBD1. Germline trimming cut 6 bases from V and 7 bases from J; bases unmatched to any gene: 7. CDR3 length equals 13 residues. Germline CDR1 reads SQVTM; CDR2 reads ANQGSEA.

This chain joins TRBV5-1 and TRBJ1-1; D perhaps matches TRBD1 (6 bases). Trimming cost V 3 bases and J 1 base, with 13 bases left between them. Germline V gene lookup returns CDR1 SGHRS and CDR2 YFSETQ. The CDR3 spans 15 residues. The CDR3 is CASSSQGDRNTEAFF. The CDR3 bases are TGCGCCAGCAGCTCACAGGGAGATCGGAACACTGAAGCTTTCTTT.

The V and J genes are TRBV11-1 and TRBJ1-1, with D possibly TRBD1 on 5 matching bases. Germline assignment: CDR1 SGHAT and CDR2 FQDESV (reference sequence). V shed 3 bases and J shed 5 bases, with 10 bases lying between them. This CDR3 is built from 13 residues. Written as DNA, the CDR3 is TGTGCCAGCAGCTTTAACGGGGGGACTGAAGCTTTCTTT. Translating gives CASSFNGGTEAFF.

This clone was counted once. The V call is TRBV27, the J call TRBJ2-1; 8 positions agree with TRBD1. The CDR3 runs to 19 residues. Germline V gene data show CDR1 as MNHEY and CDR2 as SMNVEV (reference sequence). V gave up 4 bases and J gave up 5 bases; unmatched junction bases: 19. The CDR3 sequence is CASSSWTGKFNLSHNEQFF. CDR3 DNA: TGTGCCAGCAGTTCATGGACAGGGAAGTTTAATCTGAGCCACAATGAGCAGTTCTTC.

This chain joins TRBV2 and TRBJ1-2; D unclear. Germline lookup yields CDR1 SNHLY and CDR2 FYNNEI. V lost 8 bases, J lost 4 bases, and 20 bases lay in between. The CDR3 loop spans 15 amino acids. The CDR3 nucleotides are TGTGCCAGCGGAGGAGTAATGAAGGTTGTCTATGGCTACACCTTC. It is translated as CASGGVMKVVYGYTF.

The chain couples TRBV6-1 to TRBJ2-1, with a weak D call TRBD2 (5 bases). The V gene lost 3 bases and the J gene lost 2 bases, with 8 bases spanning the gap. CDR3 length equals 14 residues. CDR1 MNHNS and CDR2 SASEGT come from the germline V gene. The CDR3 DNA sequence: TGTGCCAGCAGTGACGGGGATCCCTACAATGAGCAGTTCTTC. Translated, it gives CASSDGDPYNEQFF.

V usage is TRBV7-9 and J usage is TRBJ2-7, with 8 bases aligning to TRBD2. Germline V lookup: CDR1 SEHNR, CDR2 FQNEAQ (reference sequence). This CDR3 spans 14 amino acids. Trimming took 7 bases from V and 0 from J; bases not matched to a gene: 5. The CDR3 DNA follows: TGTGCCAGCACTTCGGGGGGGATCTCCTACGAGCAGTACTTC. Its protein is CASTSGGISYEQYF.